The 30 T cell receptor beta chains below were found in one sample sequenced in a study of PD-1 and CTLA-4 blockade in melanoma. Assay used: immunoSEQ multiplex PCR; TCRdb lists only in-frame clones, some missing. Of tens of thousands of clones in the sample, roughly 90% were seen once. The sequencing here drew on CD8+ T cells from peripheral blood, taken from a patient given anti-PD-1 treatment. These receptors were collected from a human donor with melanoma.

As regards this clone: As the CDR3 is not closed by the conserved phenylalanine or tryptophan, this likely results from a read error. The chain has TRBV4-2 and TRBJ1-2, with D hard to call. Trimming shortened V by 0 bases and J by 7 bases, and 9 bases separated the two germline ends. The CDR3 loop spans 13 amino acids. Germline V CDR1 and CDR2: LGHNA, YNFKEQ. CDR3 coding DNA: TGTGCCAGCAGCCAAGAGTCCCGCATTGGCTACACCCTC. The encoded protein is CASSQESRIGYTL.

The chain uses TRBV20-1 and TRBJ1-2, with D unclear. The CDR3 covers 10 residues. Trimming removed 3 bases from V and 6 bases from J, with 5 bases in between. Per germline, CDR1 DFQATT and CDR2 SNEGSKA (reference sequence). CDR3 DNA: TGCAGTGCTAGTCGTGATGGCTACACCTTC. Protein: CSASRDGYTF.

The chain recombines TRBV28 with TRBJ2-7, with D hard to call. V was cut by 6 bases and J by 1 base, with 13 bases left in between. This CDR3 region has 14 residues. Germline V gene data show CDR1 as MDHEN and CDR2 as SYDVKM. The CDR3 sequence is CASSLIDGSYEQYF. DNA for the CDR3: TGTGCCAGCAGCCTAATCGATGGGTCCTACGAGCAGTACTTC. Full variable domain (rest looked up from reference TRBV28 and TRBJ2-7): DVKVTQSSRYLVKRTGEKVFLECVQDMDHENMFWYRQDPGLGLRLIYFSYDVKMKEKGDIPEGYSVSREKKERFSLILESASTNQTSMYLCASSLIDGSYEQYFGPGTRLTVT.

The chain employs TRBV27 and TRBJ2-6, with 7 bases matching TRBD1. CDR1 and CDR2 from the germline V gene are MNHEY and SMNVEV (reference sequence). Trimming took 4 bases from V and 2 from J; bases not matched to a gene: 5. The CDR3 totals 16 residues. The CDR3 is CASSYTGVAGANVLTF. For the CDR3, the DNA is TGTGCCAGCAGTTATACAGGGGTAGCTGGGGCCAACGTCCTGACTTTC.

The chain recombines TRBV4-1 with TRBJ2-3; possibly TRBD1 for D (6 bases). The CDR3 loop spans 16 amino acids. Germline loops: CDR1 MGHRA, CDR2 YSYEKL. Trimming left V 3 bases short and J 1 base short, with 14 bases between. The CDR3, as DNA: TGCGCCAGCAGCCAGGAGACAGGCGGGCGCACAGATACGCAGTATTTT. It is translated as CASSQETGGRTDTQYF.

This sequence joins TRBV28 and TRBJ2-5, with 9 positions matching TRBD1. After removal of 5 bases from V and 5 bases from J, the junction contained 15 bases not matched to a gene. Looked up from germline, CDR1 is MDHEN and CDR2 is SYDVKM. The CDR3 spans 17 residues. CDR3 residues: CASSLEAGTGTGETQYF. CDR3 bases: TGTGCCAGCAGTCTTGAAGCCGGGACAGGGACGGGTGAGACCCAGTACTTC.

V and J are TRBV28 and TRBJ1-2; D is ambiguous. Germline values: CDR1 MDHEN, CDR2 SYDVKM. The germline V and J ends were trimmed by 1 base and 3 bases, with 9 bases remaining between them. This CDR3 spans 14 amino acids. This chain's CDR3 is CASSLSPGYYGYTF. CDR3 sequence (DNA): TGTGCCAGCAGTTTATCCCCAGGCTACTATGGCTACACCTTC.

The chain joins TRBV30 to TRBJ2-7; no reliable D call. Germline lookup yields CDR1 GTSNPN and CDR2 SVGIG (reference sequence). Trimming stripped 0 bases from V and 3 bases from J, with 6 bases between. The CDR3 is made up of 12 amino acids. The CDR3 DNA reads TGTGCCTGGAGTGTATTGGGCTACGAGCAGTACTTC. Protein sequence: CAWSVLGYEQYF.

J is TRBJ1-4 and V is TRBV9; 9 nucleotides line up with TRBD1. CDR3 size: 15 residues. Germline V gene sequence: CDR1 SGDLS, CDR2 YYNGEE. J lost 8 bases, V lost 0 bases, and 5 bases had no gene match. CDR3 DNA sequence: TGTGCCAGCAGCGTAGTGGGGACAGGGAAGGAAAAACTGTTTTTT. Protein sequence: CASSVVGTGKEKLFF.

The chain carries TRBV7-9 and TRBJ1-1; 7 bases are a match to TRBD1. With V trimmed by 2 bases and J by 4 bases, 7 bases remained unmatched. From germline, CDR1 is SEHNR and CDR2 FQNEAQ (reference sequence). This CDR3 region has 15 residues. The CDR3, as DNA: TGTGCCAGCAGCTTACGACAGGGACCAGGCACTGAAGCTTTCTTT. This encodes CASSLRQGPGTEAFF.

CDR3 bases: TGTGCCAGCAGCTTGGAACCGGGGCTGAGCGGGGAGCTGTTTTTT. It codes for CASSLEPGLSGELFF. The V gene is TRBV5-6, the J gene TRBJ2-2; D is tentatively TRBD1 or TRBD2 (5 bases each). This CDR3 comprises 15 residues. Germline V gene lookup returns CDR1 SGHDT and CDR2 YYEEEE. The V end lost 0 bases, the J end lost 7 bases, and 13 bases lay between the germline ends.

The chain employs TRBV4-2 and TRBJ1-1; possibly TRBD1 for D (5 bases). V gave up 0 bases and J gave up 3 bases, with 14 bases separating them. The CDR3 has 16 amino acids. The V gene's germline CDR1 is LGHNA and CDR2 YNFKEQ. The CDR3 spells CASSQDFLGVDTEAFF. CDR3 nucleotide sequence: TGTGCCAGCAGCCAAGATTTTTTGGGGGTGGACACTGAAGCTTTCTTT.

The rearrangement joins TRBV6-1 to TRBJ2-1; TRBD1 matches 7 bases. Germline V CDR1 and CDR2: MNHNS, SASEGT. Trimming cost V 3 bases and J 8 bases; bases outside gene matches: 10. The CDR3 spans 15 residues. The CDR3 sequence is CASSDTGALSDEQFF. In nucleotides, the CDR3 is TGTGCCAGCAGTGACACAGGGGCTCTGTCGGATGAGCAGTTCTTC.

The table lists this clone with a count of one. This chain links TRBV27 with TRBJ2-1; D is uncertain. The CDR3 is 14 residues long. Per germline, CDR1 MNHEY and CDR2 SMNVEV (reference sequence). The V and J ends lost 7 bases and 8 bases respectively, with 18 bases between them. CDR3 nucleotide sequence: TGTGCCAGCACCTCGTCGGGTTCCGCGGATGAGCAGTTCTTC. As protein: CASTSSGSADEQFF.

DNA of the CDR3: TGTGCCACCAGCCCCCGCGACAGGGTTAGGGGAGAGACCCAGTACTTC. Encoded protein: CATSPRDRVRGETQYF. The chain joins TRBV15 to TRBJ2-5; TRBD1 agrees at 7 bases. V was pared by 5 bases and J by 4 bases, with 13 bases of the junction left unmatched. Germline CDR1 reads LNHNV; CDR2 reads YYDKDF (reference sequence). The CDR3 extends over 16 amino acids.

The V and J genes are TRBV24-1 and TRBJ2-5; TRBD1 matches at 7 bases. Looked up from germline, CDR1 is KGHDR and CDR2 is SFDVKD. Germline trimming cut 4 bases from V and 2 bases from J; bases unmatched to any gene: 9. This CDR3 spans 16 amino acids. The CDR3 region is CATSDQQRTGQETQYF. The CDR3 DNA sequence: TGTGCCACCAGTGACCAGCAAAGGACAGGACAAGAGACCCAGTACTTC.

This chain uses TRBV27 with TRBJ1-6; possibly TRBD1 for D (5 bases). Germline CDR1 and CDR2: MNHEY and SMNVEV (reference sequence). This CDR3 comprises 13 residues. V was cut by 7 bases and J by 6 bases, with 10 bases left in between. CDR3 protein: CASMGGGNSPLHF. The CDR3 DNA is TGTGCCAGCATGGGGGGAGGTAATTCACCCCTCCACTTT.

This clone occurred once. The rearrangement links TRBV29-1 to TRBJ1-2, with a weak D call TRBD1 (5 bases). The ends were cut back, 4 bases at V and 6 bases at J, with 9 bases in the middle. The CDR3 is 11 amino acids. CDR1 SQVTM and CDR2 ANQGSEA come from the germline V gene. CDR3 coding DNA: TGCAGCGTTGCCGTCAGGGATGGCTACACCTTC. Protein: CSVAVRDGYTF.

This rearrangement joins TRBV10-2 to TRBJ2-3, with 7 nucleotides matching TRBD2. Germline V gene data show CDR1 as WSHSY and CDR2 as SAAADI. The CDR3 covers 15 residues. The V segment lost 7 bases and the J segment 0 bases; nucleotides outside the gene matches: 7. The CDR3 protein is CASTIAGGSTDTQYF. The CDR3 DNA reads as TGCGCCAGCACCATAGCGGGCGGGAGCACAGATACGCAGTATTTT.

V usage is TRBV4-2 and J usage is TRBJ2-5; TRBD2 aligns across 9 bases. The length of the CDR3 is 18 residues. The junction had 11 bases not matched to a gene; V was cut back by 2 bases and J by 1 base. Germline values: CDR1 LGHNA, CDR2 YNFKEQ. The CDR3 DNA follows: TGTGCCAGCAGCCAAAATGTGGGTAGCGGGGGCACCCAAGAGACCCAGTACTTC. This codes for CASSQNVGSGGTQETQYF.

The chain links TRBV11-2 to TRBJ2-7, with D tentatively TRBD2 (5 bases). The germline V gene encodes CDR1 SGHAT and CDR2 FQNNGV. The length of the CDR3 is 13 residues. With 0 bases removed from V and 7 bases from J, the gap between germline ends came to 10 bases. The CDR3 loop is CASSLEPGGEQYF. CDR3 bases: TGTGCCAGCAGCTTAGAACCCGGCGGGGAGCAGTACTTC.

The rearrangement joins TRBV2 to TRBJ2-3; 12 bases are a match to TRBD1. V was clipped by 3 bases and J by 8 bases; unmatched bases: 6. CDR1 is SNHLY and CDR2 is FYNNEI in the germline V gene. This CDR3 is built from 15 residues. This CDR3 is CASSDAPGQGATQYF. DNA for the CDR3: TGTGCCAGCAGTGACGCTCCGGGACAGGGGGCTACGCAGTATTTT.

The J gene is TRBJ2-7, the V gene TRBV27; the match to TRBD2 covers 9 bases. Germline CDR1 and CDR2: MNHEY and SMNVEV (reference sequence). V was clipped by 2 bases and J by 0 bases; unmatched bases: 2. CDR3 size: 15 residues. CDR3 nucleotides: TGTGCCAGCAGTTTAGCTAGCGGGGACTCCTACGAGCAGTACTTC. This translates into CASSLASGDSYEQYF.

This chain connects TRBV7-9 to TRBJ2-2, with D possibly being TRBD1 (6 bases). Germline assignment: CDR1 SEHNR and CDR2 FQNEAQ (reference sequence). Trimming stripped 2 bases from V and 2 bases from J, with 9 bases between. This CDR3 has 15 amino acids. The CDR3 reads CASSLWDTNTGELFF. The CDR3 bases are TGTGCCAGCAGCTTATGGGACACCAACACCGGGGAGCTGTTTTTT.

The chain carries TRBV7-9 and TRBJ1-1; 7 bases agree with TRBD1. The germline V gene has CDR1 SEHNR and CDR2 FQNEAQ (reference sequence). V dropped 3 bases and J dropped 7; count of bases not matched to a gene: 8. The CDR3 runs 14 residues. CDR3 in DNA: TGTGCCAGCAGCTTTCCCGGGACAGTTAATGAAGCTTTCTTT. This codes for CASSFPGTVNEAFF.

This chain uses TRBV19 with TRBJ2-1; tentatively, D is TRBD1 or TRBD2 (5 bases each). Germline V lookup: CDR1 LNHDA, CDR2 SQIVND (reference sequence). The CDR3 consists of 13 residues. V was pared by 4 bases and J by 6 bases, with 10 bases between. The CDR3 sequence: CASSNWDGNEQFF. As DNA, the CDR3 is TGTGCCAGTAGTAATTGGGACGGCAATGAGCAGTTCTTC.

V gene TRBV2 combines with J gene TRBJ2-7; D is possibly TRBD1 or TRBD2 (6 bases each). The CDR3 extends over 12 amino acids. V was cut by 11 bases and J by 4 bases, with 15 bases left in between. The germline V gene has CDR1 SNHLY and CDR2 FYNNEI. Written as DNA, the CDR3 is TGTGCCGTACGGGAGAGGGGGTACGAGCAGTACTTC. It specifies CAVRERGYEQYF. The full variable domain, rest sourced from reference TRBV2 and TRBJ2-7, is EPEVTQTPSHQVTQMGQEVILRCVPISNHLYFYWYRQILGQKVEFLVSFYNNEISEKSEIFDDQFSVERPDGSNFTLKIRSTKLEDSAMYFCAVRERGYEQYFGPGTRLTVT.

This clone was detected only once. The chain employs TRBV4-1 and TRBJ1-5; a weak D match, TRBD1 (6 bases). CDR1 is MGHRA and CDR2 is YSYEKL in the germline V gene. This CDR3 contains 13 residues. The germline V and J ends were trimmed by 3 bases and 6 bases, with 9 bases remaining between them. The CDR3 DNA is TGCGCCAGCAGCCAGGGGGCTAGTCAGCCCCAGCATTTT. Translated: CASSQGASQPQHF.

V is TRBV5-4 and J is TRBJ2-2; TRBD2 might be the D (5 bases). There are 16 residues in the CDR3. V lost 0 bases and J lost 1, with 10 bases in between. Germline lookup yields CDR1 SGHNT and CDR2 YYREEE (reference sequence). The chain's CDR3 is CASSLGWEKNTGELFF. The DNA for the CDR3 is TGTGCCAGCAGCTTGGGATGGGAGAAGAACACCGGGGAGCTGTTTTTT.

This chain uses TRBV29-1 with TRBJ2-5; no firm D call. Germline values: CDR1 SQVTM, CDR2 ANQGSEA. The CDR3 has 10 residues. Trimming cost V 5 bases and J 5 bases, with 6 bases left between them. In DNA form, the CDR3 reads TGCAGCGTTCTTTGGGAGACCCAGTACTTC. It encodes CSVLWETQYF. The variable domain in full, with the rest retrieved from reference TRBV29-1 and TRBJ2-5, is SAVISQKPSRDICQRGTSLTIQCQVDSQVTMMFWYRQQPGQSLTLIATANQGSEATYESGFVIDKFPISRPNLTFSTLTVSNMSPEDSSIYLCSVLWETQYFGPGTRLLVL.